This TCR beta chain was profiled in a study of T cell responses to AZD1222 COVID-19 vaccine. Study results and caveats: The repertoires were collected only after the peak T cell response. CD4 TCRs linked to vaccination spanned spike, dominating at 160-218 and 743-854. Donors were largely white British and mainly female; clonal diversity was possibly underestimated.

About this clone: Its cognate antigen is unknown.

Data came from immunoSEQ multiplex PCR; TCRdb stores just in-frame clones and leaves some out. In the table there are some 120,000 clones, roughly 89% of which are singletons. This CDR3 is built from 16 residues. CDR1 is MNHNY and CDR2 is SVGAGI in the germline V gene (reference sequence). The V segment lost 5 bases and the J segment 5 bases; nucleotides outside the gene matches: 11. J is TRBJ2-1 and V is TRBV6-6; 8 nucleotides align to TRBD2. The material sequenced was peripheral blood, taken on day 0 of AZD1222 vaccination. The origin of this receptor is an adult in good health. Written as DNA, the CDR3 is TGTGCCAGCAGTCCCTATTTGGCGGGAGGTGACAATGAGCAGTTCTTC. Protein product: CASSPYLAGGDNEQFF.